This TCR beta chain was found in a study of CD8 T cells in Susac syndrome. An input of about 0.45 to 1 ug of RNA was subjected to reverse transcription using random hexamers. TCRdb called the immunoSEQ multiplex PCR reads again in MiXCR, with one record for every CDR3 protein. The sample carries some 180,000 distinct CDR3 sequences, roughly 94% recorded once. The receptor was derived from a human donor with Susac syndrome. Sequences were obtained from CD4+ T cells from PBMCs.

The CDR3: CAISWGDMGTDTQYF. In DNA form, the CDR3 reads TGTGCCATCTCCTGGGGGGATATGGGCACAGATACGCAGTATTTT. The chain combines TRBV28 with TRBJ2-3; TRBD2 might be the D (6 bases). The ends were cut back, 10 bases at V and 1 base at J, with 18 bases in the middle. Germline loops: CDR1 MDHEN, CDR2 SYDVKM. CDR3 length: 15 amino acids.